These 6 T cell receptor beta chains came from one sample sequenced in a study of blood T cells in healthy people across ages. Then a second PCR, running roughly 7 to 12 cycles, was carried out with a sample-barcoded 5' primer and a J-beta primer mix. TCRdb passed the 5' RACE reads through MiXCR, listing each CDR3 protein once. The table includes roughly 700,000 distinct CDR3 sequences, 32% detected once. The sample comprised blood. The origin of the receptors is a woman aged 80 or older in good health.

V gene TRBV15 combines with J gene TRBJ2-2; 12 bases line up with TRBD2. CDR1 and CDR2 (germline): LNHNV, YYDKDF (reference sequence). After removal of 1 base from V and 7 bases from J, the junction contained 1 base not matched to a gene. The CDR3 contains 15 residues. CDR3 protein: CATSRGLAGDGELFF. The CDR3 DNA reads TGTGCCACCAGCAGAGGACTAGCGGGGGACGGGGAGCTGTTTTTT.

A few counts support this clonotype. The chain has TRBV30 and TRBJ1-5, with 10 bases fitting TRBD1. The CDR3 loop spans 14 amino acids. Germline V gives CDR1 GTSNPN, CDR2 SVGIG (reference sequence). After removal of 4 bases from V and 4 bases from J, the junction contained 4 bases not matched to a gene. CDR3 DNA sequence: TGTGCCTGGAAATCGGACAGGGGGAATCAGCCCCAGCATTTT. Protein sequence: CAWKSDRGNQPQHF.

Ten or more counts support this clonotype. The chain carries TRBV5-1 and TRBJ2-4, with D possibly TRBD2 on 5 matching bases. Trimming left V 4 bases short and J 8 bases short, with 10 bases between. This CDR3 contains 12 residues. The germline V gene has CDR1 SGHRS and CDR2 YFSETQ. The CDR3 nucleotides read TGCGCCAGCAGCCCGGACGGGGACATTCAGTACTTC. This translates into CASSPDGDIQYF.

Note on this clonotype: This may arise from a read error, as a much more abundant clone is one base away. The rearrangement joins TRBV20-1 to TRBJ2-3; D gene unclear. Germline lookup yields CDR1 DFQATT and CDR2 SNEGSKA (reference sequence). This CDR3 is 16 amino acids long. The CDR3 sequence is CGARADGRRFTDTQYF. CDR3 in DNA: TGCGGTGCTAGAGCAGACGGCCGTAGATTCACAGATACGCAGTATTTT.

CDR3 region: CASSPGTSGGEQFF. The DNA of the CDR3 is TGTGCCAGCAGCCCGGGGACTAGCGGGGGTGAGCAGTTCTTC. This sequence joins TRBV7-3 and TRBJ2-1, with 14 bases that match TRBD2. The CDR3 totals 14 residues. J gave up 9 bases and V 5 bases, and 3 bases lay outside the gene matches. The V gene's germline CDR1 is SGHTA and CDR2 FQGTGA. The entire variable domain, with the rest obtained from reference TRBV7-3 and TRBJ2-1, is as follows: GAGVSQTPSNKVTEKGKYVELRCDPISGHTALYWYRQSLGQGPEFLIYFQGTGAADDSGLPNDRFFAVRPEGSVSTLKIQRTERGDSAVYLCASSPGTSGGEQFFGPGTRLTVL.

V gene TRBV7-6 combines with J gene TRBJ2-5, with D uncertain. There are 17 residues in the CDR3. Germline V lookup: CDR1 SGHVS, CDR2 FNYEAQ. Trimming removed 2 bases from V and 3 bases from J, with 19 bases in between. CDR3 sequence (DNA): TGTGCCAGCAGCTTACGGATGGGCCTGATGGGCGAAGAGACCCAGTACTTC. Encoded protein: CASSLRMGLMGEETQYF. Full variable domain (rest looked up from reference TRBV7-6 and TRBJ2-5): GAGVSQSPRYKVTKRGQDVALRCDPISGHVSLYWYRQALGQGPEFLTYFNYEAQQDKSGLPNDRFSAERPEGSISTLTIQRTEQRDSAMYRCASSLRMGLMGEETQYFGPGTRLLVL.